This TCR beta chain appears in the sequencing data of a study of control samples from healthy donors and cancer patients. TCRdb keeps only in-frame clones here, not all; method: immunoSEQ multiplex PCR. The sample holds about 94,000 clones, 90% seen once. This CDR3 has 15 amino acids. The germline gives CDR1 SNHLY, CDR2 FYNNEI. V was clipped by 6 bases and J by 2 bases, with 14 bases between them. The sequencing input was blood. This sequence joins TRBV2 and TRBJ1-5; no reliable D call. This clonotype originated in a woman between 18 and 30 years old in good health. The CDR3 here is CASSWSSVGNQPQHF. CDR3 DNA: TGTGCCAGCAGCTGGTCCTCGGTTGGCAATCAGCCCCAGCATTTT.